This note documents a single T cell receptor (beta chain) sequence. This entry is derived from a study of blood T cell repertoires in COVID-19. Study-wide context: PBMCs, B-cell-depleted T cells, or T cells provided the cDNA or gDNA that made up the material.

In the original analysis: Scientists estimated how many nucleated cells there were by amplifying reference gene primers. Sequencing was performed with immunoSEQ multiplex PCR; in TCRdb, only in-frame clones are kept and a portion is missing. V, J and clone size were drawn from that table, and D and trimming were deduced from the DNA. The data show about 44,000 clones, about nine tenths seen once. Per germline, CDR1 MNHNS and CDR2 SASEGT. Trimming left V 6 bases short and J 0 bases short, with 20 bases between. The CDR3 has 17 residues. The source of this sequence is a woman aged 80 or over in a cohort sampled during active or convalescent COVID-19. The chain joins TRBV6-1 to TRBJ1-2; D remains ambiguous. The specimen sequenced was peripheral blood. Here the CDR3 DNA reads TGTGCCAGCAGGGAATTTGTGAGGTCGGGAGCTAACTATGGCTACACCTTC. It translates to CASREFVRSGANYGYTF.